The following is a T cell receptor beta chain sequence with its context. The use of a sample-barcoded 5' primer and a J-beta primer mix characterized a second PCR of 7 to 11 cycles. Samples each returned at least 2.5 million CDR3-containing paired-end reads. TCRdb re-derived calls from the 5' RACE reads in MiXCR, one entry per CDR3 protein. Here the sample spans roughly 1,300,000 distinct CDR3 sequences, approximately 59% being singletons. Peripheral blood from each donor was collected in a volume of roughly 9.8 milliliters. Germline V gene lookup returns CDR1 MNHEY and CDR2 SMNVEV (reference sequence). Between the trimmed V and J ends, which lost 4 bases and 2 bases, there was a span of 9 bases. The CDR3 has 14 residues. The data were taken from a study of blood T cells in healthy people across ages.

The chain carries TRBV27 and TRBJ2-1; D possibly corresponds to TRBD2 (5 bases). Sequenced material: blood. The origin of this receptor is a man between 18 and 35 years old in good health. CDR3 in DNA: TGTGCCAGCAGTTCCGGACTTACCTACAATGAGCAGTTCTTC. Protein sequence: CASSSGLTYNEQFF.